The 12 T cell receptor beta chains below were found in one sample sequenced in a study of T cells in Graves' hyperthyroidism and ophthalmopathy. What was amplified from RNA transcripts were TCR beta CDR3 regions. The HTBI primer set served for first-round RT-PCR of the TCR CDR3. TCRdb itself ran the multiplex PCR reads through MiXCR, one entry per CDR3 protein. The table includes 500,000 to 750,000 distinct CDR3 sequences, 15% to 18% detected once. The sequencing input was blood. All receptors derive from a woman between 25 and 40 years old with Graves' hyperthyroidism.

This clonotype was seen only a few times. The chain uses TRBV2 and TRBJ2-7; 8 bases map to TRBD1. V trimming: 4 bases; J trimming: 2 bases; junction bases outside the gene matches: 4. The length of the CDR3 is 14 residues. The V gene's germline CDR1 is SNHLY and CDR2 FYNNEI. CDR3 nucleotide sequence: TGTGCCAGCAGTGGCAGGGGGCTAACCTACGAGCAGTACTTC. Protein sequence: CASSGRGLTYEQYF. The full variable domain, rest sourced from reference TRBV2 and TRBJ2-7, is EPEVTQTPSHQVTQMGQEVILRCVPISNHLYFYWYRQILGQKVEFLVSFYNNEISEKSEIFDDQFSVERPDGSNFTLKIRSTKLEDSAMYFCASSGRGLTYEQYFGPGTRLTVT.

This clonotype showed up many times. The gene calls are TRBV29-1 and TRBJ1-1, with 8 bases fitting TRBD1. V gave up 7 bases and J gave up 1 base; unmatched junction bases: 8. The length of the CDR3 is 14 residues. Germline V gene lookup returns CDR1 SQVTM and CDR2 ANQGSEA. CDR3 nucleotide sequence: TGCAGCGCCGCAGCAGGGACAGGGAACACTGAAGCTTTCTTT. Translating it yields CSAAAGTGNTEAFF.

In its sample, this clonotype was seen many times. The chain joins TRBV3-1 to TRBJ2-5; 7 bases agree with TRBD1. The trim removed 8 bases at V and 4 bases at J, leaving 7 bases unmatched. The CDR3 covers 13 residues. CDR1 is LGHDT, CDR2 YNNKEL, per germline (reference sequence). The CDR3 protein is CASLNRGRETQYF. CDR3 in DNA: TGTGCCAGCTTGAACAGGGGCCGAGAGACCCAGTACTTC.

There are a few counts of this clonotype. The rearrangement links TRBV6-1 to TRBJ2-5; possible D gene TRBD2, 6 bases. The germline gives CDR1 MNHNS, CDR2 SASEGT. Trimming removed 7 bases at V and 5 bases at J, with 23 bases between. The length of the CDR3 is 16 residues. As DNA, the CDR3 is TGTGCCAGCACCAAGGGGTGGGCTTGGGCGGGGGAGACCCAGTACTTC. Translated, it gives CASTKGWAWAGETQYF.

This clonotype was recorded at least ten times. This chain uses TRBV5-5 with TRBJ1-1; D not resolved. The CDR3 loop spans 13 amino acids. CDR1 and CDR2 from the germline V gene are SGHKS and YYEKEE (reference sequence). Trimming took off 0 bases at V and 10 bases at J, with 13 bases between the two ends. The CDR3 loop reads CASSLGGRVGAFF. CDR3 coding DNA: TGTGCCAGCAGCTTGGGAGGTCGGGTGGGAGCTTTCTTT. The full variable domain, its missing parts supplied by reference TRBV5-5 and TRBJ1-1, is DAGVTQSPTHLIKTRGQQVTLRCSPISGHKSVSWYQQVLGQGPQFIFQYYEKEERGRGNFPDRFSARQFPNYSSELNVNALLLGDSALYLCASSLGGRVGAFFGQGTRLTVV.

This clonotype was counted many times. The genes are TRBV10-2 and TRBJ1-2; no clear D gene. Germline CDR1 is WSHSY and CDR2 is SAAADI. V dropped 10 bases and J dropped 2 bases, with 14 bases sitting between them. This CDR3 contains 13 residues. CDR3 region: CATNGRTNYGYTF. In DNA, the CDR3 is TGCGCCACCAACGGCAGGACCAACTATGGCTACACCTTC.

This sequence joins TRBV20-1 and TRBJ2-5, with 9 bases fitting TRBD1. From germline, CDR1 is DFQATT and CDR2 SNEGSKA (reference sequence). V was pared by 3 bases and J by 1 base, with 9 bases of the junction left unmatched. This CDR3 has 16 amino acids. In DNA, the CDR3 is TGCAGTGCTAGCCGTAGCGTGACAGGGGGCCAAGAGACCCAGTACTTC. It yields the protein CSASRSVTGGQETQYF.

This clonotype has ten or more counts. The V and J genes are TRBV7-9 and TRBJ2-1; D may be TRBD1 or TRBD2 (5 bases each). Trimming pared 5 bases from V and 9 bases from J, leaving 17 bases between. Germline V gene data show CDR1 as SEHNR and CDR2 as FQNEAQ (reference sequence). The CDR3 extends over 14 amino acids. The CDR3 bases are TGTGCCAGCAGCCGTCCGATTACTAGGGGTGAGCAGTTCTTC. Translating gives CASSRPITRGEQFF.

This clonotype was picked up a small number of times. V and J are TRBV20-1 and TRBJ1-5, with no clear D. This CDR3 is built from 16 residues. Deletions cut 4 bases from V and 4 bases from J, with 20 bases between. Germline V CDR1 and CDR2: DFQATT, SNEGSKA (reference sequence). The CDR3 is CSATLRAQFLNQPQHF. For the CDR3, the DNA is TGCAGTGCTACGTTGAGGGCACAATTCCTGAATCAGCCCCAGCATTTT.

Comments on this clonotype: This may be a read error: a much more frequent sequence differs by one nucleotide. CDR3 in DNA: TGTGCCAGCGGTTACTCCTCCAGGTCGAACACTGAAGCTTTCTTT. It codes for CASGYSSRSNTEAFF. The chain uses TRBV10-1 and TRBJ1-1; D is ambiguous. CDR1 and CDR2 from the germline V gene are WNHNN and SYGVQD (reference sequence). This CDR3 has 15 residues.

This chain links TRBV6-1 with TRBJ2-7; D gene ambiguous. The CDR3 contains 15 residues. V shed 6 bases and J shed 2 bases, with 17 bases lying between them. From germline, CDR1 is MNHNS and CDR2 SASEGT. CDR3 bases: TGTGCCAGCAGGGGCCCCGGCCAGGCGGCCTACGAGCAGTACTTC. Its protein product is CASRGPGQAAYEQYF.

This clonotype has a handful of counts. The chain uses TRBV10-3 and TRBJ2-2; 13 bases align to TRBD2. CDR3 length: 18 residues. CDR1 and CDR2 from the germline V gene are ENHRY and SYGVKD. J lost 3 bases, V lost 5 bases, and 9 bases had no gene match. CDR3 amino acids: CAISKNSGLAGDTGELFF. As DNA, the CDR3 is TGTGCCATCAGTAAAAATTCAGGACTAGCGGGAGACACCGGGGAGCTGTTTTTT.